Sequencing of this TCR beta chain was carried out in a study of cytomegalovirus exposure and HLA in healthy donors. The V and J ends lost 6 bases and 5 bases respectively, with 19 bases between them. Germline CDR1 reads SNHLY; CDR2 reads FYNNEI. The CDR3 contains 16 residues. The PCR had 60 Vbeta and 13 Jbeta primers. The table came from immunoSEQ multiplex PCR; TCRdb's copy has only in-frame clones and leaves some out. The sample lists more than 95,000 clones; around 82% were seen once. Material: PBMCs. This TCR was sampled from a female donor in good health and CMV-seronegative. The chain links TRBV2 to TRBJ1-4, with D possibly matching TRBD1 (6 bases). The CDR3 nucleotides are TGTGCCAGCAGACCCCGACCCAGGGGTGGGAATGAAAAACTGTTTTTT. This gives the protein CASRPRPRGGNEKLFF.